Below, 30 T cell receptor beta chains from the same sample are listed, as sequenced in a study of blood T cell repertoires in COVID-19. Profiled with immunoSEQ multiplex PCR; TCRdb holds only in-frame clones, not every one. The profile shows around 68,000 clones, around 86% of them singletons. The source material was peripheral blood. The source is a man older than 75 with acute or convalescent COVID-19.

The CDR3 here is CASSPPGGRGVWTEAFF. The CDR3, as DNA: TGTGCCAGCTCACCACCGGGGGGCAGGGGGGTTTGGACTGAAGCTTTCTTT. V and J are TRBV18 and TRBJ1-1; 7 nucleotides match TRBD1. The V gene's germline CDR1 is KGHSH and CDR2 LQKENI. V gave up 0 bases and J gave up 5 bases; unmatched junction bases: 12. The CDR3 sequence is 17 residues long.

The gene calls are TRBV7-2 and TRBJ2-3, with D unresolved. The CDR3 has 14 residues. Trimming shortened V by 2 bases and J by 1 base, and 7 bases separated the two germline ends. Germline CDR1 reads SGHTA; CDR2 reads FQGNSA. CDR3 protein: CASSLNTGTDTQYF. CDR3 in DNA: TGTGCCAGCAGCTTAAACACAGGCACAGATACGCAGTATTTT.

The chain recombines TRBV12-3 or TRBV12-4 with TRBJ1-2, with a tentative D call TRBD1 (6 bases). V was shortened by 4 bases and J by 4 bases, with 10 bases between the two germline ends. This CDR3 region has 13 residues. CDR3 nucleotides: TGTGCCAGCAGTTGGGGGCGCGGCTATGGCTACACCTTC. Translated, it gives CASSWGRGYGYTF.

The chain recombines TRBV5-6 with TRBJ1-5; no clear D gene. The germline CDR1 and CDR2 sequences are SGHDT and YYEEEE. This CDR3 is built from 13 residues. The germline V and J ends were trimmed by 0 bases and 7 bases, with 8 bases remaining between them. The CDR3 coding sequence is TGTGCCAGCAGCTTGGCCGGGTGGCAGCCCCAGCATTTT. Its translation is CASSLAGWQPQHF.

V is TRBV7-8 and J is TRBJ2-7; no clear D. Germline loops: CDR1 SGHVS, CDR2 FQNEAQ. V was cut by 3 bases and J by 1 base, with 7 bases left in between. The length of the CDR3 is 13 residues. The CDR3 region has the DNA TGTGCCAGCAGCTTGGTCAGTTCCTACGAGCAGTACTTC. Translating it yields CASSLVSSYEQYF.

The CDR3 reads CASSLGGSEGTQHF. The DNA for the CDR3 is TGTGCCAGCAGCTTGGGGGGGAGTGAGGGGACCCAGCATTTT. The chain joins TRBV7-2 to TRBJ1-5; D is perhaps TRBD1 (5 bases). The CDR3 runs 14 residues. Germline CDR1 SGHTA, CDR2 FQGNSA. Between the trimmed V and J ends, which lost 3 bases and 11 bases, there was a span of 17 bases.

The V call is TRBV20-1, the J call TRBJ2-7; D is unclear. This CDR3 has 11 amino acids. The germline V and J ends were trimmed by 0 bases and 9 bases, with 9 bases remaining between them. Germline CDR1 and CDR2: DFQATT and SNEGSKA (reference sequence). Here the CDR3 DNA reads TGCAGTGCTAGAGATGGCCCACGGCAGTACTTC. Protein sequence: CSARDGPRQYF.

This rearrangement joins TRBV5-1 to TRBJ2-7; 8 bases match TRBD1. This CDR3 has 13 residues. V shed 3 bases, J shed 2 bases, and the junction held 1 base outside the gene matches. Germline V lookup: CDR1 SGHRS, CDR2 YFSETQ. CDR3 loop: CASSSDRAYEQYF. The CDR3 nucleotides are TGCGCCAGCAGCTCGGACAGGGCCTACGAGCAGTACTTC. Together with reference TRBV5-1 and TRBJ2-7, the CDR3 gives the full variable domain: KAGVTQTPRYLIKTRGQQVTLSCSPISGHRSVSWYQQTPGQGLQFLFEYFSETQRNKGNFPGRFSGRQFSNSRSEMNVSTLELGDSALYLCASSSDRAYEQYFGPGTRLTVT.

This clone has only a few counts. The rearrangement uses TRBV9 and TRBJ1-4; 12 bases line up with TRBD1. Losses at the gene ends were 5 bases for V and 8 bases for J; bases not matched to a gene: 13. The germline V gene encodes CDR1 SGDLS and CDR2 YYNGEE. The CDR3 contains 17 residues. CDR3 sequence (DNA): TGTGCCAGCAGTCCTCCGGGACAGGGGGCGTCGAGGGAAAAACTGTTTTTT. This sequence encodes CASSPPGQGASREKLFF.

The gene calls are TRBV21-1 and TRBJ1-5. TRBV21-1 is a pseudogene segment. The CDR3 has 18 residues. Here the CDR3 reads CASSPRELEGSRNQPQHF. Here the CDR3 DNA reads TGTGCCAGCAGTCCAAGGGAATTGGAGGGATCAAGGAATCAGCCCCAGCATTTT.

The chain carries TRBV7-2 and TRBJ2-1, with 9 bases that match TRBD2. J was trimmed by 8 bases and V by 0 bases; bases with no gene match: 8. The CDR3 is made up of 16 amino acids. Germline-derived CDR1 and CDR2 are SGHTA and FQGNSA. CDR3 nucleotides: TGTGCCAGCAGCTTAGCCGGGACTAGCCCTTTTCATGAGCAGTTCTTC. Amino acids: CASSLAGTSPFHEQFF.

This rearrangement joins TRBV25-1 to TRBJ2-7; perhaps TRBD1 as D (6 bases). The V gene lost 6 bases and the J gene lost 6 bases, with 18 bases spanning the gap. CDR1 and CDR2 (germline): MGHDK, SYGVNS. The CDR3 runs to 14 residues. The CDR3 is CASSFQGRGVEQYF. The CDR3 coding sequence is TGTGCCAGCAGCTTTCAGGGGAGAGGGGTCGAGCAGTACTTC.

This clone was counted once. The V gene is TRBV2, the J gene TRBJ1-2; the match to TRBD1 covers 8 bases. V lost 6 bases and J lost 0; bases outside the gene matches: 9. The CDR3 spans 16 residues. Germline CDR1 is SNHLY and CDR2 is FYNNEI. The CDR3 region is CASRGTGGYSNYGYTF. The CDR3 DNA follows: TGTGCCAGCAGAGGGACAGGCGGATATTCTAACTATGGCTACACCTTC.

This clone occurred once. The V gene is TRBV24-1, the J gene TRBJ2-3; TRBD2 agrees at 7 bases. This CDR3 contains 14 residues. Germline CDR1 KGHDR, CDR2 SFDVKD. V lost 7 bases and J lost 0; bases outside the gene matches: 3. The CDR3 region has the DNA TGTGCCACCAGACCTAGCGGTAGCACAGATACGCAGTATTTT. It specifies CATRPSGSTDTQYF.

The chain couples TRBV18 to TRBJ1-1, with D possibly matching TRBD1 (6 bases). CDR3 length: 15 amino acids. Per the germline V gene, CDR1 is KGHSH and CDR2 is LQKENI. V shed 5 bases and J shed 0 bases, with 13 bases lying between them. For the CDR3, the DNA is TGTGCCAGCTCATCCGGGACACCAATGAACACTGAAGCTTTCTTT. Translation gives CASSSGTPMNTEAFF.

The rearrangement links TRBV6-4 to TRBJ1-2; 8 nucleotides match TRBD1. V lost 3 bases, J lost 0 bases, and 18 bases stayed unmatched. CDR1 is MRHNA and CDR2 is SNTAGT in the germline V gene. The length of the CDR3 is 20 residues. The DNA of the CDR3 is TGTGCCAGCAGTGATAAACGGACCCGGGACAGGCGAGGGGCTAACTATGGCTACACCTTC. Encoded protein: CASSDKRTRDRRGANYGYTF.

The chain links TRBV29-1 to TRBJ2-3, with 8 positions matching TRBD2. Looked up from germline, CDR1 is SQVTM and CDR2 is ANQGSEA. The CDR3 is 13 residues long. Germline trimming cut 7 bases from V and 1 base from J; bases unmatched to any gene: 4. The CDR3 DNA is TGCAGCGCTAGTAGCGGGGGCACAGATACGCAGTATTTT. It translates to CSASSGGTDTQYF.

The rearrangement uses TRBV4-3 and TRBJ2-3; 9 nucleotides align to TRBD2. Germline lookup yields CDR1 LGHNA and CDR2 YSLEER. The CDR3 sequence is 15 residues long. V trimming: 7 bases; J trimming: 3 bases; junction bases outside the gene matches: 8. CDR3 coding DNA: TGCGCCAGCAATAGCGGGAGAGGGGTGACAGATACGCAGTATTTT. Protein product: CASNSGRGVTDTQYF.

The chain has TRBV30 and TRBJ1-5; possibly TRBD1 for D (5 bases). The CDR3 contains 14 residues. The ends were cut back, 2 bases at V and 6 bases at J, with 14 bases in the middle. Per the germline V gene, CDR1 is GTSNPN and CDR2 is SVGIG (reference sequence). In DNA, the CDR3 is TGTGCCTGGAGTAGACTGACAGACGGTCAGCCCCAGCATTTT. Encoded protein: CAWSRLTDGQPQHF.

This clone was seen only once. This chain connects TRBV18 to TRBJ2-5, with 8 bases lining up with TRBD2. CDR1 is KGHSH and CDR2 is LQKENI in the germline V gene. This CDR3 has 15 amino acids. The V segment lost 2 bases and the J segment 5 bases; nucleotides outside the gene matches: 7. The chain's CDR3 is CASSPGGRRSETQYF. For the CDR3, the DNA is TGTGCCAGCTCACCAGGCGGGAGGCGAAGCGAGACCCAGTACTTC.

The genes are TRBV4-2 and TRBJ2-7; 12 bases match TRBD2. Trimming removed 4 bases from V and 1 base from J; junction bases left unmatched: 8. In germline, CDR1 is LGHNA, CDR2 YNFKEQ. CDR3 length equals 17 residues. For the CDR3, the DNA is TGTGCCAGCAGCCCAACGCTAGCGGGAGGGGTTTCCTACGAGCAGTACTTC. This codes for CASSPTLAGGVSYEQYF.

This clone was recorded once. The gene calls are TRBV27 and TRBJ2-7, with D perhaps matching TRBD2 (5 bases). Germline V CDR1 and CDR2: MNHEY, SMNVEV (reference sequence). V gave up 2 bases and J gave up 2 bases, with 13 bases separating them. The CDR3 is 15 amino acids. For the CDR3, the DNA is TGTGCCAGCAGTTTACAAGCAGACTATACCTACGAGCAGTACTTC. This translates into CASSLQADYTYEQYF.

This clone was seen just once. CDR3 loop: CASSLNGGKRLGTDTQYF. The CDR3 coding sequence is TGCGCCAGCAGCTTAAACGGCGGAAAGCGTCTCGGCACAGATACGCAGTATTTT. The chain joins TRBV5-1 to TRBJ2-3, with D hard to call. The V gene's germline CDR1 is SGHRS and CDR2 YFSETQ. V was trimmed by 2 bases and J by 1 base, leaving 20 bases between them. The CDR3 covers 18 residues.

This clone was seen a handful of times. The chain carries TRBV2 and TRBJ1-2; D is perhaps TRBD1 (6 bases). Trimming stripped 7 bases from V and 4 bases from J, with 13 bases between. In germline, CDR1 is SNHLY, CDR2 FYNNEI. CDR3 size: 13 residues. Here the CDR3 reads CASTRQAPYGYTF. The DNA of the CDR3 is TGTGCCAGCACCAGACAGGCTCCCTATGGCTACACCTTC. Full variable domain (outside the CDR3, taken from reference TRBV2 and TRBJ1-2): EPEVTQTPSHQVTQMGQEVILRCVPISNHLYFYWYRQILGQKVEFLVSFYNNEISEKSEIFDDQFSVERPDGSNFTLKIRSTKLEDSAMYFCASTRQAPYGYTFGSGTRLTVV.

The gene calls are TRBV6-5 and TRBJ1-3, with TRBD1 identical over 10 bases. The CDR3 has 14 amino acids. Trimming took 8 bases from V and 2 from J; bases not matched to a gene: 3. Germline loops: CDR1 MNHEY, CDR2 SVGAGI. The CDR3 bases are TGTGCCAGCGTGACAGGGGGCACTGGAAACACCATATATTTT. This translates into CASVTGGTGNTIYF.

This clone was detected once. This chain's CDR3 is CAWSVRGTAGNTIYF. The CDR3 DNA is TGTGCCTGGAGTGTACGAGGGACAGCTGGAAACACCATATATTTT. V is TRBV30 and J is TRBJ1-3; the match to TRBD1 covers 7 bases. With 0 bases clipped from V and 2 bases from J, the junction kept 4 bases outside the gene matches. CDR3 size: 15 residues. Germline V gene lookup returns CDR1 GTSNPN and CDR2 SVGIG (reference sequence). Using reference TRBV30 and TRBJ1-3 for the parts outside the CDR3, the full variable domain is SQTIHQWPATLVQPVGSPLSLECTVEGTSNPNLYWYRQAAGRGLQLLFYSVGIGQISSEVPQNLSASRPQDRQFILSSKKLLLSDSGFYLCAWSVRGTAGNTIYFGEGSWLTVV.

The chain has TRBV19 and TRBJ2-2, with a weak D call TRBD2 (7 bases). Germline lookup yields CDR1 LNHDA and CDR2 SQIVND (reference sequence). V lost 7 bases and J lost 5, with 20 bases in between. This CDR3 has 16 residues. The CDR3 DNA sequence: TGTGCCAGTACCAGAAGAGGGGGGGCGATGACCGGGGAGCTGTTTTTT. Protein: CASTRRGGAMTGELFF.

This clone was recorded once. The chain uses TRBV30 and TRBJ1-1; D gene ambiguous. CDR1 and CDR2 from the germline V gene are GTSNPN and SVGIG (reference sequence). The CDR3 length is 14 residues. V was shortened by 0 bases and J by 4 bases, with 12 bases between the two germline ends. The CDR3 DNA reads TGTGCCTGGAGTGTACATGCGGGCTTCACTGAAGCTTTCTTT. Its translation: CAWSVHAGFTEAFF. Full variable domain (rest looked up from reference TRBV30 and TRBJ1-1): SQTIHQWPATLVQPVGSPLSLECTVEGTSNPNLYWYRQAAGRGLQLLFYSVGIGQISSEVPQNLSASRPQDRQFILSSKKLLLSDSGFYLCAWSVHAGFTEAFFGQGTRLTVV.

This clone was recorded a few times. In DNA form, the CDR3 reads TGTGCCAGCAGTTACTCGTCAGCTCCGGGCACTGAAGCTTTCTTT. This codes for CASSYSSAPGTEAFF. V usage is TRBV6-5 and J usage is TRBJ1-1; D is unclear. The CDR3 totals 15 residues. The V and J ends lost 0 bases and 4 bases respectively, with 12 bases between them. Germline V gene data show CDR1 as MNHEY and CDR2 as SVGAGI.

The V gene is TRBV9, the J gene TRBJ1-3; D not resolved. The CDR3 consists of 16 residues. The germline gives CDR1 SGDLS, CDR2 YYNGEE. Trimming cost V 0 bases and J 0 bases, with 10 bases left between them. The DNA of the CDR3 is TGTGCCAGCAGCGTAGGGGTGGGAGACTCTGGAAACACCATATATTTT. Translating it yields CASSVGVGDSGNTIYF.